These T cell receptor beta chains were read from a single sample in a study of shared clonotypes between healthy human individuals. Profiling relied on immunoSEQ multiplex PCR, and the TCRdb table lists in-frame clones only, not all of them. The repertoire has fewer than 600,000 clones, 60% to 85% of them found once; the top ten carry approximately 13%. The material sequenced was PBMCs. These receptors were collected from a woman in her 40s in good health. Some clones in this sample may be carry-over from other donors' samples. The CDR3 runs from the conserved cysteine through the conserved F or W. Fields, in order: CDR3 protein, CDR3 DNA, J gene, V gene, clone size, D gene. The D gene is left open where the match is weak. Only part of the rows carry a size: once, few, many, or a class if the clone is expanded.

cdr3_aa: CASSQSGSPLHF
cdr3_nt: TGTGCCAGCAGCCAATCGGGCTCACCCCTCCACTTT
j_call: TRBJ1-6
v_call: TRBV4-2
clone_size: NA
d_call: NA

cdr3_aa: CASSIAGLGVGTDTQYF
cdr3_nt: TGTGCCAGTAGTATAGCCGGATTGGGCGTGGGCACAGATACGCAGTATTTT
j_call: TRBJ2-3
v_call: TRBV19
clone_size: NA
d_call: NA

cdr3_aa: CASSIGGTGQETQYF
cdr3_nt: TGTGCCAGTAGTATAGGGGGGACAGGACAAGAGACCCAGTACTTC
j_call: TRBJ2-5
v_call: TRBV19
clone_size: few
d_call: TRBD1

cdr3_aa: CASSLPRTAKETQYF
cdr3_nt: TGTGCCAGCAGTTTACCCCGGACAGCCAAAGAGACCCAGTACTTC
j_call: TRBJ2-5
v_call: TRBV28
clone_size: NA
d_call: NA

cdr3_aa: CASSATPSGRYHGEQFF
cdr3_nt: TGCGCCAGCAGCGCAACCCCTAGCGGGAGGTATCATGGTGAGCAGTTCTTC
j_call: TRBJ2-1
v_call: TRBV5-1
clone_size: NA
d_call: TRBD2

cdr3_aa: CASSQTSGSYEQYF
cdr3_nt: TGTGCCAGCAGCCAGACTAGCGGGAGTTACGAGCAGTACTTC
j_call: TRBJ2-7
v_call: TRBV11-2
clone_size: NA
d_call: TRBD2

cdr3_aa: CASSPHLLAGVDTQYF
cdr3_nt: TGTGCCAGCAGCCCACACTTACTAGCGGGAGTTGATACGCAGTATTTT
j_call: TRBJ2-3
v_call: TRBV5-6
clone_size: NA
d_call: TRBD2

cdr3_aa: CASSRGFGVGTDTQYF
cdr3_nt: TGTGCCAGCAGCCGCGGTTTCGGGGTGGGCACAGATACGCAGTATTTT
j_call: TRBJ2-3
v_call: TRBV14
clone_size: few
d_call: NA

cdr3_aa: CASSIVPSGSTYNEQFF
cdr3_nt: TGTGCCAGTAGTATAGTACCTAGCGGGAGTACCTACAATGAGCAGTTCTTC
j_call: TRBJ2-1
v_call: TRBV19
clone_size: NA
d_call: TRBD2

cdr3_aa: CASSPPNKLANTGELFF
cdr3_nt: TGTGCCAGCTCACCACCGAACAAACTCGCGAACACCGGGGAGCTGTTTTTT
j_call: TRBJ2-2
v_call: TRBV18
clone_size: NA
d_call: NA

cdr3_aa: CASSYSIGQPQHF
cdr3_nt: TGTGCCAGCAGTTACTCCATCGGCCAGCCCCAGCATTTT
j_call: TRBJ1-5
v_call: TRBV6-5
clone_size: NA
d_call: NA